This entry lists 9 T cell receptor beta chains sequenced from one sample in a study of blood T cell repertoires in COVID-19. Method: immunoSEQ multiplex PCR; TCRdb's copy keeps in-frame clones and lacks some. Of about 250,000 clones listed, 80% to 90% are singletons. The sample comprised peripheral blood. These receptors all stem from an elderly man with acute or convalescent COVID-19.

J is TRBJ1-1 and V is TRBV14; no clear D. CDR1 and CDR2 (germline): SGHDN, FVKESK. There are 13 residues in the CDR3. Trimming removed 4 bases from V and 1 base from J, with 7 bases in between. For the CDR3, the DNA is TGTGCCAGCAGCCTACAGCCGAACACTGAAGCTTTCTTT. Its translation is CASSLQPNTEAFF.

This clone was observed a handful of times. The chain has TRBV7-3 and TRBJ2-1; 9 bases fit TRBD1. The J segment lost 7 bases and the V segment lost 6 bases, leaving 10 bases of the junction unmatched. CDR1 is SGHTA and CDR2 is FQGTGA in the germline V gene. CDR3 length: 15 amino acids. The CDR3 bases are TGTGCCAGCAGGCTACAGGGGGCGCTGGGGAATGAGCAGTTCTTC. Protein product: CASRLQGALGNEQFF.

J is TRBJ2-1 and V is TRBV28, with D perhaps TRBD2 (6 bases). Per the germline V gene, CDR1 is MDHEN and CDR2 is SYDVKM. V lost 6 bases to trimming and J lost 4 bases, with 13 bases between them. This CDR3 region has 14 residues. The chain's CDR3 is CASSRLEGYNEQFF. The CDR3 DNA follows: TGTGCCAGCAGCCGACTAGAGGGATACAATGAGCAGTTCTTC.

V is TRBV19 and J is TRBJ1-1, with D perhaps TRBD1 (5 bases). Trimming cost V 2 bases and J 1 base, with 11 bases left between them. Per the germline V gene, CDR1 is LNHDA and CDR2 is SQIVND (reference sequence). This CDR3 spans 15 amino acids. The CDR3 nucleotides read TGTGCCAGTAGTATACAGGGTCTGGGGAACACTGAAGCTTTCTTT. Encoded protein: CASSIQGLGNTEAFF.

The CDR3 reads CASSYGQGMGNTEAFF. CDR3 bases: TGTGCCAGCAGTTATGGGCAGGGTATGGGGAACACTGAAGCTTTCTTT. The chain has TRBV6-5 and TRBJ1-1; TRBD1 might be the D (5 bases). Germline V gene sequence: CDR1 MNHEY, CDR2 SVGAGI. This CDR3 comprises 16 residues. Trimming took off 3 bases at V and 1 base at J, with 15 bases between the two ends.

There are a few counts of this clone. This rearrangement joins TRBV30 to TRBJ1-3; 8 bases are shared with TRBD1. V was pared by 6 bases and J by 0 bases, with 4 bases of the junction left unmatched. Looked up from germline, CDR1 is GTSNPN and CDR2 is SVGIG (reference sequence). The CDR3 sequence is 14 residues long. The CDR3 nucleotides read TGTGCCTGCCCCACAGGGGGCTCTGGAAACACCATATATTTT. Protein sequence: CACPTGGSGNTIYF.

The chain links TRBV19 to TRBJ1-2; perhaps TRBD1 as D (5 bases). The CDR3 has 15 amino acids. V lost 6 bases and J lost 3, with 17 bases in between. Germline V gene data show CDR1 as LNHDA and CDR2 as SQIVND (reference sequence). In DNA, the CDR3 is TGTGCCAGTAGGGCGGACAAAAGGAGGGACTATGGCTACACCTTC. It specifies CASRADKRRDYGYTF.

The table lists this clone with a count of one. V gene TRBV5-4 combines with J gene TRBJ1-4, with D tentatively TRBD1 (5 bases). CDR3 length: 15 amino acids. Trimming cost V 0 bases and J 8 bases, with 14 bases left between them. CDR1 is SGHNT and CDR2 is YYREEE in the germline V gene (reference sequence). CDR3 sequence (DNA): TGTGCCAGCAGCTTGGGGGGCTCGGCAGTAGAAAAACTGTTTTTT. Protein: CASSLGGSAVEKLFF. The full variable domain, its missing parts supplied by reference TRBV5-4 and TRBJ1-4, is ETGVTQSPTHLIKTRGQQVTLRCSSQSGHNTVSWYQQALGQGPQFIFQYYREEENGRGNFPPRFSGLQFPNYSSELNVNALELDDSALYLCASSLGGSAVEKLFFGSGTQLSVL.

The genes are TRBV20-1 and TRBJ2-1; tentatively, D is TRBD2 (5 bases). CDR1 and CDR2 from the germline V gene are DFQATT and SNEGSKA (reference sequence). This CDR3 is 10 amino acids long. V was shortened by 6 bases and J by 7 bases, with 7 bases between the two germline ends. In nucleotides, the CDR3 is TGCAGTGCCTTAGCGAATGAGCAGTTCTTC. As protein: CSALANEQFF.